The sequence of this T cell receptor (beta chain) was determined in a study of blood T cell repertoires in COVID-19. This clone appeared a single time. Seattle's enrolled individuals joined amid active infection and were then monitored longitudinally. In germline, CDR1 is SNHLY, CDR2 FYNNEI. The CDR3 is made up of 15 amino acids. The J segment lost 2 bases and the V segment lost 6 bases, leaving 8 bases of the junction unmatched. As processed by the authors: Reference gene primer amplification gave estimated nucleated cell counts. Assay used: immunoSEQ multiplex PCR; TCRdb lists only in-frame clones, some missing. V, J and clone size derive from that table, while D and trimming were established from the DNA sequence. The table includes approximately 90,000 clones, roughly 90% detected once.

The specimen sequenced was peripheral blood. The chain has TRBV2 and TRBJ2-7, with 9 bases lining up with TRBD2. This sequence originates from a man aged 60 to 69 with COVID-19, enrolled during active disease. The CDR3 bases are TGTGCCAGCAGCCCACGACTAGCGGCTCCCTACGAGCAGTACTTC. Translated, it gives CASSPRLAAPYEQYF.